This T cell receptor (beta chain) was sequenced during a study of beta chain features in type 1 diabetes. On the study more broadly: No patient-donor differences in age, gender, total cells or subset yield.

This clone was found a few times. Its specificity is unknown. Reverse transcribing all isolated RNA meant expressed TCRB transcripts were sequenced. Assay used: immunoSEQ multiplex PCR; TCRdb lists only in-frame clones, some missing. The repertoire has around 280,000 clones, approximately 15% of them found once; the top ten carry around 0.015%. Overall study results and limits: Significant though moderate, a shortening of TCRB CDR3s appeared in all four CD4+ subsets of Type 1 diabetes patients. The VDJ junctions of type 1 diabetes patients carried fewer insertions and more deletions.

The purity of all sorted populations exceeded 95%. The germline CDR1 and CDR2 sequences are SGHRS and YFSETQ. CDR3 length: 15 residues. V was pared by 2 bases and J by 3 bases, with 11 bases between. The sample comprised naive CD4+ T cells from blood. This clonotype originated in a man younger than 35 with type 1 diabetes. The chain recombines TRBV5-1 with TRBJ2-2, with a possible D match to TRBD1 (6 bases). The chain's CDR3 is CASSFSQGDTGELFF. As DNA, the CDR3 is TGCGCCAGCAGCTTTTCACAGGGTGACACCGGGGAGCTGTTTTTT.